This entry describes one TCR beta chain. Its antigen has not been determined. No much larger clonotype is one base removed from it; base qualities were not supplied. Libraries were prepared through the immunoSEQ multiplex PCR assay. The multiplex PCR relied on a mix of 60 forward primers for TCR Vbeta segments and 13 reverse primers for TCR Jbeta segments. The CDR3 region of rearranged TCR beta genes was amplified from genomic DNA by a multiplex PCR assay. The Illumina HiSeq System was used to sequence the amplified TCR beta libraries as 87-base-pair reads. From the authors' description of their analysis: Across the 670 or so repertoires, a later analysis counted 80 million or so unique TCR beta chains, 9.5 million to 12 million of which were shared by at least two donors. To remove PCR and sequencing errors, raw reads were error-corrected and collapsed into unique sequences using a nearest-neighbor algorithm that merged closely related sequences. CDR3 sequences were aligned to IMGT reference sequences to assign V, D and J gene segments. For a sequence to be retained, at least a six-nucleotide match to both a V gene segment and a J gene segment was required. A rearrangement was called productive if the CDR3 had no stop codons and remained in frame with V and J, and every other rearrangement was called non-productive. Following IMGT convention, CDR3 was defined as the stretch from the second conserved V-encoded cysteine to the conserved J-encoded phenylalanine. Sequences without an unambiguous match to a single V gene segment were excluded from the earlier analysis of 450 to 650 of the donors. In an earlier analysis of some 590 of the donors, a V segment was called functional when productive rearrangements were above 56.7%, and segregating when the standard deviation between donors exceeded 5%. A statistical classification framework was built for diagnosing cytomegalovirus status from the catalog of TCR beta chain sequences. V and J gene assignment, in a later analysis, came from comparing TCR nucleotide sequences with IMGT/GENE-DB human TR gene sequences. The TCRdist pipeline was used in a later analysis to assign CDR3 sequences and most-parsimonious VDJ recombination scenarios. In a later analysis, each TCR beta chain was defined by its CDR3 amino acid sequence together with its V-gene family, and reads without a unique V-gene family were excluded. A later analysis removed 500 to 600 highly shared, low-generation-probability nucleotide sequences to deal with suspected cross-contamination and a sequencing artifact. A later analysis calculated a clonal expansion index for each public chain from normalized within-repertoire ranks of inferred template counts. In a later analysis, generation probabilities were computed using a VDJ recombination model fitted to out-of-frame rearrangements, and the results were checked against IGoR. In a later analysis, hypergeometric tests were used to score TCR-TCR, TCR-HLA and TCR-CMV co-occurrence, with a repertoire-size bias correction applied to TCR pairs. In a later analysis, false discovery rates were estimated by permuting HLA or CMV assignments 20 times. In a later analysis, co-occurring TCRs were grouped with DBSCAN, and TCRdist sequence similarity was added when clustering was performed within HLA-allele-positive subsets. For co-occurrence clustering, repertoires with fewer than 30,000 or more than 120,000 public chains were excluded, along with 4 to 6 repertoires with anomalous nucleotide sharing. The table was pulled from immuneACCESS by TCRdb, which kept in-frame rearrangements only. Such tables lose some clones; where checked, under half of the loss comes from unresolved V genes, and the rest has no known cause. That table supplies the V and J calls and clone size; D and trimming were determined from the DNA. This sample has some 150,000 clones in its table, and about 62% of those were observed once. The top ten hold less than 3% of the sample.

In total, roughly 670 healthy bone marrow donors made up the cohort. At the time of sampling, all cohort members were nominally healthy, though unrecorded immune exposures were likely present. The donor was CMV seronegative and belonged to the group of 352 seronegative cohort members. Every donor gave a peripheral blood sample, and the peripheral blood mononuclear cells from that sample were used for TCR beta sequencing. The Qiagen DNeasy Blood Extraction Kit was used to extract genomic DNA from the blood cell samples. This record comes from a study of cytomegalovirus exposure and HLA in healthy donors (dated by TCRdb to between 2016 and 2019). Broadly, across the study: According to an earlier analysis of 550 to 700 of the donors, 150 million to 200 million T cells yielded 90 million to 140 million unique TCR beta sequences and about 300 Gb of sequence data. Roughly 300 gigabases of sequencing data and approximately 93 million unique TCR sequences were included in an early release covering over 600 HLA-typed donors. Of the roughly 400 genotyped donors, approximately 80% fell in the genetic ancestry cluster associated with self-reported Caucasian donors. The study aimed to test whether cataloging public T cell receptors could reveal signatures of past pathogen exposure. Using immunosequencing, the study profiled T cell repertoires from approximately 700 subjects and related those repertoires to cytomegalovirus serostatus. In addition to the first cohort of roughly 670 subjects, a separate validation cohort of 120 different subjects was used. To predict cytomegalovirus infection status, the study combined high-throughput TCR immunosequencing, statistical association of individual TCRs with disease status, and machine learning. To study patterns of TCR occurrence, a later analysis re-analyzed previously published TCR beta repertoires from just over 650 donors and added high-resolution HLA genotyping. Rather than drawing on any new phenotypic data, the later analysis identified candidate immune exposures from TCR beta sequences and the way those sequences occurred across donors. To decide whether each TCR beta V gene segment behaved as functional or pseudogenic, an earlier analysis of 587 of the donors relied on high-throughput TCR beta sequencing. Donor age, sex, ethnicity and CMV serostatus were compiled alongside the repertoire data. Genome-wide SNP genotypes for about 65% of the 666 donors were used in a later genetic analysis, which treated that subset as a discovery cohort. All discovery cohort repertoires had been generated using a single sequencing platform. Both class I and class II loci were covered by HLA typing, at four-digit resolution. The number of typed donors differed by locus: about 620-630 for A, B, C, DRB1 and DQB1; 522 for DQA1; approximately 600 for DPA1; and around 490 for DPB1. Because of strong linkage in the cohort, roughly five DR-DQ haplotypes were treated as single units for association and clustering. Among over 350 genotyped donors of the cohort, an average of approximately 250,000 unique TCR beta nucleotide sequences were sequenced per donor, roughly 18% of them non-productive.

The cysteine opens and the phenylalanine closes a CDR3 of 12 amino acids. The DNA shown is the 36-base CDR3, in frame from base 1. The V end loses 11 bases and the J end loses 0 bases, and a stretch of 11 bases separates them. CDR1 and CDR2 are drawn from the germline V gene: MNHEY, SVGAGI. The paper as a whole reports these results and caveats: When HLA alleles, especially DR and DQ, strongly co-occurred, TCR associations were difficult to assign to individual alleles. A later analysis found that HLA-associated TCR beta chains were more clonally expanded and had lower generation probabilities than equally common non-associated chains. According to a later analysis, most CMV-associated TCR beta chains appeared to be HLA-restricted, and the HLA associations seemed to be driven largely by CMV exposure. A later analysis found that TCR association rates varied across HLA loci, with DRB1 alleles showing the most associated TCRs and HLA-C alleles the fewest. A total of some 180 TCR beta chains were listed by the study as associated with cytomegalovirus. Compared with the roughly 670-donor mean, donors in an Asian-associated ancestry cluster had fewer N-insertions in productive TCRs, according to a later genetic analysis. A few of the identified cytomegalovirus-associated TCR beta chains were confirmed in vitro to be specific for cytomegalovirus antigens. In this cohort, only TCR beta chains were sequenced, and detectable features were limited by the absence of alpha or paired-chain data. Across donors, most TCR sequences were observed very rarely, whereas some public TCRs were present in many individuals. A later analysis reported that several top co-occurrence clusters appeared linked to parvovirus B19, influenza, CMV and Epstein-Barr virus. In a later analysis, some 18,000 TCR beta sequences were associated with specific HLA alleles at a false discovery rate of 0.05. A further reported finding was that TCR beta sequences accurately predicted the HLA-A and HLA-B alleles for most subjects in the first cohort. Cytomegalovirus status was reported to be diagnosed by the classifier with high specificity and sensitivity in both the original and validation cohorts. For the cohort, immune exposure information was limited to CMV serostatus. It was suggested by the authors that the approach could potentially be generalized to other disease states and immunological phenotypes. Because counts were too low, 15 to 20 rarely observed V segments, including chromosome 9 orphons, were excluded from the earlier analysis of a few hundred of the donors. Linkage disequilibrium might explain the correlated functional status among segregating V segments, but an unknown experimental factor could not be excluded. The 87-base-pair reads could not distinguish some IMGT-functional V segments, including TRBV6-2 and TRBV6-3, so those segments were excluded. A cluster of highly shared sequence variants was judged likely to represent a technical artifact of the sequencing pipeline. A later genetic analysis associated a missense DCLRE1C variant with V-gene and J-gene trimming of TCR beta chains, and an independent cohort replicated the association. In an earlier analysis of approximately 600 of the donors, most TCR beta V segments were observed in productive rearrangements about 87% or about 30% of the time, broadly matching IMGT annotations. The presence/absence analyses assumed that sequencing depth was roughly uniform across donors, and that assumption may not be true. Because HLA typing was unavailable for some donors at each locus, only the typed subset was used in association tests.

The chain is made from TRBV6-5 and TRBJ2-7; no D gene call is confident. The sample was PBMCs. This sequence was found in a man aged 35 to 55 in good health and CMV-seronegative. This receptor carries the CDR3 CARTGFSYEQYF. The DNA reads TGTGCCCGCACGGGTTTCTCCTACGAGCAGTACTTC.